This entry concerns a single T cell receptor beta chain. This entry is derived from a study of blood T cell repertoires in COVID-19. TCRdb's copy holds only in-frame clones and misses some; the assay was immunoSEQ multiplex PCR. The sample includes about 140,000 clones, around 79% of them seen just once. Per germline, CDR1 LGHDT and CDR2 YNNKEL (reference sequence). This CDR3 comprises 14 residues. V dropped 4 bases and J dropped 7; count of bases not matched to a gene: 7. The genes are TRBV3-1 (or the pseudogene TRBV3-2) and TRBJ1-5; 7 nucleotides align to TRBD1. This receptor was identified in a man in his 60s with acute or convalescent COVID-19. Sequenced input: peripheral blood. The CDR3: CASSPWDSKQPQHF. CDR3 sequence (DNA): TGTGCCAGCAGCCCGTGGGACAGTAAACAGCCCCAGCATTTT.